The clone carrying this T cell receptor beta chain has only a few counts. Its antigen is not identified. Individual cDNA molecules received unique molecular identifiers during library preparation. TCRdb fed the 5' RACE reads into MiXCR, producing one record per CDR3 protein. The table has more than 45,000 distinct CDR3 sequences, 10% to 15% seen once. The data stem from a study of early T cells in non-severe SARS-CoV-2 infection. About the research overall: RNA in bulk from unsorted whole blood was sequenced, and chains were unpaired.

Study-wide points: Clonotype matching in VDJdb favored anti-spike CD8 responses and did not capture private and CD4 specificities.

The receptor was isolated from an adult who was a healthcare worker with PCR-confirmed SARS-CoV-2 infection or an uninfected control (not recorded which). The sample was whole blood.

In DNA form, the CDR3 reads TGTGCCAGCACTAAGACGGAGAGAGGTCAGCCCCAGCATTTT. Protein product: CASTKTERGQPQHF. The chain recombines TRBV6-6 with TRBJ1-5; D call uncertain. The length of the CDR3 is 14 residues. Trimming stripped 7 bases from V and 6 bases from J, with 16 bases between. The germline gives CDR1 MNHNY, CDR2 SVGAGI (reference sequence).